One sample yielded the 23 T cell receptor beta chains listed below, sequenced in a study of cytomegalovirus exposure and HLA in healthy donors. It was with 60 Vbeta and 13 Jbeta primers that the PCR ran. Produced via immunoSEQ multiplex PCR; TCRdb's table is partial and in-frame only. The table lists roughly 140,000 clones, approximately 80% of them singletons, with 2.5% in the top ten. Input material: PBMCs. The receptors originated from a male donor in good health and CMV-seronegative.

The chain has TRBV13 and TRBJ2-7, with 8 bases fitting TRBD2. This CDR3 spans 16 amino acids. V trimming: 1 base; J trimming: 5 bases; junction bases outside the gene matches: 10. CDR1 and CDR2 from the germline V gene are PRHDT and FYEKMQ (reference sequence). CDR3: CASSLEWREDTHEQYF. The CDR3 DNA reads TGTGCCAGCAGCTTAGAGTGGCGGGAGGACACCCACGAGCAGTACTTC.

In its sample, this clone was seen once. J is TRBJ2-3 and V is TRBV4-1; 8 bases match TRBD2. The CDR3 sequence is 19 residues long. Germline V gene data show CDR1 as MGHRA and CDR2 as YSYEKL. After removal of 2 bases from V and 5 bases from J, the junction contained 18 bases not matched to a gene. This chain's CDR3 is CASSQKESYSGIVVDTQYF. The CDR3 DNA reads as TGCGCCAGCAGCCAAAAAGAGTCCTATAGCGGGATAGTCGTAGATACGCAGTATTTT.

CDR3 amino acids: CASRTGDRETMNTEAFF. The DNA for the CDR3 is TGTGCCAGCAGAACAGGGGACAGGGAAACCATGAACACTGAAGCTTTCTTT. The chain carries TRBV28 and TRBJ1-1, with 9 bases matching TRBD1. Germline V gene lookup returns CDR1 MDHEN and CDR2 SYDVKM. The CDR3 has 17 residues. V gave up 6 bases and J gave up 0 bases; unmatched junction bases: 11. Together with reference TRBV28 and TRBJ1-1, the CDR3 gives the full variable domain: DVKVTQSSRYLVKRTGEKVFLECVQDMDHENMFWYRQDPGLGLRLIYFSYDVKMKEKGDIPEGYSVSREKKERFSLILESASTNQTSMYLCASRTGDRETMNTEAFFGQGTRLTVV.

The J gene is TRBJ2-3, the V gene TRBV6-1; 11 bases match TRBD2. The CDR3 runs 19 residues. The J segment lost 3 bases and the V segment lost 2 bases, leaving 13 bases of the junction unmatched. Germline V gives CDR1 MNHNS, CDR2 SASEGT. The CDR3 bases are TGTGCCAGCAGTGAATTAACTAGCGGGAGTAGTGTGGGAACAGATACGCAGTATTTT. It translates to CASSELTSGSSVGTDTQYF.

CDR3 protein: CASTGLSNQPQHF. Here the CDR3 DNA reads TGTGCCAGTACAGGTCTTAGCAATCAGCCCCAGCATTTT. The rearrangement links TRBV19 to TRBJ1-5; no firm D call. Trimming shortened V by 7 bases and J by 0 bases, and 7 bases separated the two germline ends. The CDR3 runs 13 residues. Germline V lookup: CDR1 LNHDA, CDR2 SQIVND (reference sequence).

The genes are TRBV5-4 and TRBJ2-1; TRBD2 might be the D (6 bases). Germline-derived CDR1 and CDR2 are SGHNT and YYREEE (reference sequence). This CDR3 contains 13 residues. Trimming stripped 4 bases from V and 3 bases from J, with 8 bases between. This CDR3 is CASSRGDYNEQFF. The CDR3, as DNA: TGTGCCAGCAGCCGCGGGGACTACAATGAGCAGTTCTTC.

This sequence joins TRBV15 and TRBJ2-1; D perhaps matches TRBD1 (6 bases). CDR1 LNHNV and CDR2 YYDKDF come from the germline V gene (reference sequence). The CDR3 has 16 residues. V gave up 1 base and J gave up 1 base, with 11 bases separating them. The CDR3, as DNA: TGTGCCACCAGCAGAGGCTGGGACATTTCCTACAATGAGCAGTTCTTC. It is translated as CATSRGWDISYNEQFF. Supplemented by reference TRBV15 and TRBJ2-1, the full variable domain reads DAMVIQNPRYQVTQFGKPVTLSCSQTLNHNVMYWYQQKSSQAPKLLFHYYDKDFNNEADTPDNFQSRRPNTSFCFLDIRSPGLGDTAMYLCATSRGWDISYNEQFFGPGTRLTVL.

CDR3 in amino acids: CASSDSNRERESRPQHF. CDR3 nucleotide sequence: TGTGCCAGCAGTGACTCAAACCGAGAGAGGGAATCACGGCCCCAGCATTTT. The chain links TRBV6-4 to TRBJ1-5; D call uncertain. V was pared by 0 bases and J by 9 bases, with 21 bases between. Per germline, CDR1 MRHNA and CDR2 SNTAGT. The CDR3 consists of 17 residues.

The genes are TRBV5-1 and TRBJ1-1; perhaps TRBD1 as D (6 bases). The CDR3 consists of 16 residues. Germline assignment: CDR1 SGHRS and CDR2 YFSETQ. V shed 2 bases and J shed 1 base, with 15 bases lying between them. The CDR3 here is CASSFNTGIWNTEAFF. In DNA, the CDR3 is TGCGCCAGCAGCTTTAACACAGGGATCTGGAACACTGAAGCTTTCTTT.

J is TRBJ2-2 and V is TRBV7-6; tentatively, D is TRBD2 (5 bases). Germline V lookup: CDR1 SGHVS, CDR2 FNYEAQ. The CDR3 totals 13 residues. Trimming stripped 2 bases from V and 7 bases from J, with 8 bases between. CDR3 DNA: TGTGCCAGCAGCTTATTCGGGGACGGGGAGCTGTTTTTT. Translation gives CASSLFGDGELFF.

The chain recombines TRBV30 with TRBJ1-1; D perhaps matches TRBD1 (5 bases). CDR1 GTSNPN and CDR2 SVGIG come from the germline V gene (reference sequence). The CDR3 runs 13 residues. Trimming took off 4 bases at V and 4 bases at J, with 13 bases between the two ends. As DNA, the CDR3 is TGTGCCTGGAATTCCGGGGGGGGCACTGAAGCTTTCTTT. Translating gives CAWNSGGGTEAFF.

The chain combines TRBV11-2 with TRBJ2-7; D is perhaps TRBD1 (6 bases). The CDR3 spans 15 residues. In germline, CDR1 is SGHAT, CDR2 FQNNGV. Trimming shortened V by 5 bases and J by 2 bases, and 16 bases separated the two germline ends. CDR3 DNA: TGTGCCAGCAGCGGACAGTTGACCTCCGCCTACGAGCAGTACTTC. Translation: CASSGQLTSAYEQYF.

This chain connects TRBV19 to TRBJ2-7; TRBD2 matches 7 bases. Germline assignment: CDR1 LNHDA and CDR2 SQIVND (reference sequence). This CDR3 contains 13 residues. Losses at the gene ends were 5 bases for V and 2 bases for J; bases not matched to a gene: 3. CDR3 protein: CASSDAGAYEQYF. CDR3 bases: TGTGCCAGTAGTGACGCGGGGGCCTACGAGCAGTACTTC.

The chain carries TRBV9 and TRBJ1-3; D gene ambiguous. The CDR3 length is 13 residues. From germline, CDR1 is SGDLS and CDR2 YYNGEE. V lost 7 bases and J lost 0, with 8 bases in between. This chain's CDR3 is CASASGSGNTIYF. CDR3 in DNA: TGTGCCAGCGCATCCGGCTCTGGAAACACCATATATTTT.

The V and J genes are TRBV7-8 and TRBJ1-5, with D tentatively TRBD1 (6 bases). Trimming shortened V by 5 bases and J by 2 bases, and 10 bases separated the two germline ends. The CDR3 runs 14 residues. The germline gives CDR1 SGHVS, CDR2 FQNEAQ. CDR3 loop: CASSPSGGNQPQHF. Here the CDR3 DNA reads TGTGCCAGCAGCCCATCAGGGGGCAATCAGCCCCAGCATTTT. Supplemented by reference TRBV7-8 and TRBJ1-5, the full variable domain reads GAGVSQSPRYKVAKRGQDVALRCDPISGHVSLFWYQQALGQGPEFLTYFQNEAQLDKSGLPSDRFFAERPEGSVSTLKIQRTQQEDSAVYLCASSPSGGNQPQHFGDGTRLSIL.

This chain uses TRBV18 with TRBJ2-5, with D perhaps TRBD2 (5 bases). This CDR3 region has 14 residues. CDR1 is KGHSH and CDR2 is LQKENI in the germline V gene. V dropped 0 bases and J dropped 5 bases, with 10 bases sitting between them. CDR3 nucleotide sequence: TGTGCCAGCTCACCACCCTCTAGCACGGAGACCCAGTACTTC. It translates to CASSPPSSTETQYF.

This chain uses TRBV9 with TRBJ2-2, with D unclear. The CDR3 has 14 amino acids. Trimming left V 3 bases short and J 5 bases short, with 11 bases between. The germline CDR1 and CDR2 sequences are SGDLS and YYNGEE. CDR3 amino acids: CASSDRRQTGELFF. CDR3 DNA sequence: TGTGCCAGCAGCGACCGCAGACAAACCGGGGAGCTGTTTTTT. The full variable domain, completed using reference TRBV9 and TRBJ2-2, is DSGVTQTPKHLITATGQRVTLRCSPRSGDLSVYWYQQSLDQGLQFLIQYYNGEERAKGNILERFSAQQFPDLHSELNLSSLELGDSALYFCASSDRRQTGELFFGEGSRLTVL.

The CDR3 nucleotides are TGTGCCAGCAGCTTACGGGGGCGGGGGGCGTACAATGAGCAGTTCTTC. Translation gives CASSLRGRGAYNEQFF. V usage is TRBV7-6 and J usage is TRBJ2-1; the match to TRBD2 covers 8 bases. Germline V CDR1 and CDR2: SGHVS, FNYEAQ. The CDR3 has 16 residues. After removal of 2 bases from V and 4 bases from J, the junction contained 7 bases not matched to a gene.

About this clone itself: Mismatch with germline at one junction end may stem from a read error. The J gene is TRBJ2-7, the V gene TRBV5-4; D is unresolved. Per the germline V gene, CDR1 is SGHNT and CDR2 is YYREEE (reference sequence). The CDR3 is 12 amino acids. The DNA for the CDR3 is TGTGCCAGCAGCTTTGGTGGCCCGGAGCGGTACTTC. This translates into CASSFGGPERYF.

J is TRBJ1-1 and V is TRBV30; 7 bases map to TRBD1. V lost 7 bases, J lost 0 bases, and 8 bases stayed unmatched. The CDR3 is made up of 14 amino acids. Germline V gene data show CDR1 as GTSNPN and CDR2 as SVGIG (reference sequence). As DNA, the CDR3 is TGTGCCTCCGATACGGGACAGCTGAACACTGAAGCTTTCTTT. Translation: CASDTGQLNTEAFF.

This chain uses TRBV5-6 with TRBJ2-7; TRBD1 aligns across 7 bases. Germline CDR1 reads SGHDT; CDR2 reads YYEEEE. This CDR3 comprises 14 residues. The J segment lost 3 bases and the V segment lost 5 bases, leaving 8 bases of the junction unmatched. CDR3 amino acids: CASSRGTDLYEQYF. The CDR3, as DNA: TGTGCCAGCAGTCGTGGGACAGACCTCTACGAGCAGTACTTC.

The rearrangement joins TRBV5-1 to TRBJ2-7; 9 positions match TRBD2. From germline, CDR1 is SGHRS and CDR2 YFSETQ. The CDR3 has 13 amino acids. The ends lost 3 bases at V and 7 bases at J; junction bases unmatched: 5. The CDR3 spells CASSSLAGKEQYF. Here the CDR3 DNA reads TGCGCCAGCAGCTCGCTAGCGGGGAAAGAGCAGTACTTC.

The genes are TRBV28 and TRBJ2-7, with D hard to call. The V and J ends lost 6 bases and 4 bases respectively, with 7 bases between them. This CDR3 spans 11 amino acids. Per the germline V gene, CDR1 is MDHEN and CDR2 is SYDVKM. CDR3 DNA: TGTGCCAGCAGCTCCAGATACGAGCAGTACTTC. It encodes CASSSRYEQYF. The variable domain in full, with the rest retrieved from reference TRBV28 and TRBJ2-7, is DVKVTQSSRYLVKRTGEKVFLECVQDMDHENMFWYRQDPGLGLRLIYFSYDVKMKEKGDIPEGYSVSREKKERFSLILESASTNQTSMYLCASSSRYEQYFGPGTRLTVT.